Listed here are 10 T cell receptor beta chains from one sample, sequenced in a study of T cell responses to AZD1222 COVID-19 vaccine. The table came from immunoSEQ multiplex PCR; TCRdb's copy has only in-frame clones and leaves some out. The sample carries around 150,000 clones, around 92% recorded once. This material consisted of peripheral blood, taken 28 days after the second AZD1222 dose. These receptors all come from an adult who received the AZD1222 COVID-19 vaccine.

The CDR3 nucleotides read TGTGCCAGCAGTCCGACCATACCGGGACATTACGAGCAGTACTTC. It specifies CASSPTIPGHYEQYF. The chain recombines TRBV28 with TRBJ2-7; TRBD1 is a possible D gene (6 bases). Germline CDR1 is MDHEN and CDR2 is SYDVKM. The CDR3 covers 15 residues. Trimming shortened V by 5 bases and J by 4 bases, and 18 bases separated the two germline ends.

V is TRBV5-4 and J is TRBJ2-2; a possible D gene is TRBD1 (6 bases). The CDR3 has 13 amino acids. Germline V lookup: CDR1 SGHNT, CDR2 YYREEE (reference sequence). Trimming removed 4 bases at V and 6 bases at J, with 10 bases between. CDR3 bases: TGTGCCAGCAGCCGAACAGGGTCCGGGGAGCTGTTTTTT. Its protein product is CASSRTGSGELFF. Supplemented by reference TRBV5-4 and TRBJ2-2, the full variable domain reads ETGVTQSPTHLIKTRGQQVTLRCSSQSGHNTVSWYQQALGQGPQFIFQYYREEENGRGNFPPRFSGLQFPNYSSELNVNALELDDSALYLCASSRTGSGELFFGEGSRLTVL.

The V gene is TRBV6-5, the J gene TRBJ2-1, with TRBD2 matching 8 bases. CDR1 is MNHEY, CDR2 SVGAGI, per germline. The junction had 6 bases not matched to a gene; V was cut back by 2 bases and J by 9 bases. The CDR3 totals 14 residues. CDR3 in amino acids: CASSYAGGLAEQFF. For the CDR3, the DNA is TGTGCCAGCAGTTACGCGGGGGGTTTGGCTGAGCAGTTCTTC.

Comments on this clone: This same CDR3 is encoded by further DNA sequences in the sample. The V call is TRBV5-1, the J call TRBJ2-1; 7 bases are a match to TRBD1. V lost 1 base, J lost 4 bases, and 2 bases stayed unmatched. Germline V CDR1 and CDR2: SGHRS, YFSETQ. The CDR3 extends over 14 amino acids. The CDR3 is CASSLTGAYNEQFF. CDR3 in DNA: TGCGCCAGCAGCTTGACAGGGGCGTACAATGAGCAGTTCTTC.

The chain carries TRBV5-1 and TRBJ2-2; no clear D gene. In germline, CDR1 is SGHRS, CDR2 YFSETQ. V gave up 0 bases and J gave up 4 bases, with 4 bases separating them. The CDR3 has 13 residues. The CDR3 region is CASSLGSTGELFF. The CDR3 DNA is TGCGCCAGCAGCTTGGGGAGCACCGGGGAGCTGTTTTTT.

The chain has TRBV6-1 and TRBJ1-6; no definite D call. This CDR3 has 14 residues. Trimming left V 1 base short and J 10 bases short, with 11 bases between. Looked up from germline, CDR1 is MNHNS and CDR2 is SASEGT. Written as DNA, the CDR3 is TGTGCCAGCAGTGAAGAGGTGATCGGATCACCCCTCCACTTT. It is translated as CASSEEVIGSPLHF.

The chain employs TRBV27 and TRBJ1-2; possibly TRBD1 for D (6 bases). There are 13 residues in the CDR3. Between the trimmed V and J ends, which lost 3 bases and 2 bases, there was a span of 7 bases. Germline V lookup: CDR1 MNHEY, CDR2 SMNVEV (reference sequence). The CDR3 loop is CASSFTGNYGYTF. The DNA of the CDR3 is TGTGCCAGCAGTTTCACAGGGAACTATGGCTACACCTTC.

V and J are TRBV9 and TRBJ1-2; 7 bases match TRBD1. The CDR3 totals 14 residues. V dropped 2 bases and J dropped 8; count of bases not matched to a gene: 9. Per germline, CDR1 SGDLS and CDR2 YYNGEE. The CDR3 region is CASSVGGQAGGYTF. DNA for the CDR3: TGTGCCAGCAGCGTGGGCGGACAGGCGGGGGGCTACACCTTC.

The chain links TRBV15 to TRBJ1-5, with TRBD1 matching 7 bases. CDR3 length equals 16 residues. Germline V gene sequence: CDR1 LNHNV, CDR2 YYDKDF (reference sequence). V lost 2 bases to trimming and J lost 5 bases; unmatched junction nucleotides: 9. The CDR3 sequence: CATSRTRQGTDQPQHF. The CDR3 bases are TGTGCCACCAGCAGAACCCGACAGGGAACGGATCAGCCCCAGCATTTT.

The V gene is TRBV11-2, the J gene TRBJ1-4; D unresolved. Germline-derived CDR1 and CDR2 are SGHAT and FQNNGV. CDR3 length: 14 residues. V was pared by 5 bases and J by 0 bases, with 7 bases between. The CDR3 coding sequence is TGTGCCAGCAGCCAGACTGCAACTAATGAAAAACTGTTTTTT. As protein: CASSQTATNEKLFF.